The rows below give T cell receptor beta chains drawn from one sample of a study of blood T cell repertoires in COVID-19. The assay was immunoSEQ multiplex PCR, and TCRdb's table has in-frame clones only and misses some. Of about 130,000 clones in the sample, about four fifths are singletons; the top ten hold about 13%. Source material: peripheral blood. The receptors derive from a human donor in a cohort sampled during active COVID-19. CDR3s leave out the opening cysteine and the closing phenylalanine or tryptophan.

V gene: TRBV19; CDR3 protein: ASSTPESNQPQH
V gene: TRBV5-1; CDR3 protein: ASTRDSPGNSPLH
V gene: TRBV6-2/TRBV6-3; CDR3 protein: ASSFYSSNQPQH
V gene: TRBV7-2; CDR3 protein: ASSHGLALAKNIQY
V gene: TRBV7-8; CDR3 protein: ASSPGVMNTEAF
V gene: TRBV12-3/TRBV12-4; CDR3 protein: ASSRTTNQPQH
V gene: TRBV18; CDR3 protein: ASAGQLHNSGNTIY
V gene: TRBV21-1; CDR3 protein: ASSKCDRSNTGELF
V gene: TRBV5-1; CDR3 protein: ASRQPGANVLT
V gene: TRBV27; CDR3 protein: ASSFRTGGLNIQY
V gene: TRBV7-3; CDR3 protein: ASSAGDTQY
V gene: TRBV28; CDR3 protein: ASSLNRVNEQY
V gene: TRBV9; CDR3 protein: ASSATGSTGELF
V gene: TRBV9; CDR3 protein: ASSVGISGGATDTQY
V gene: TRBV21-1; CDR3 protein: ASRMREGEQY
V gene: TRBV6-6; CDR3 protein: ATDGSGSEKLF
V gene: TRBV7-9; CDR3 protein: ASSLAAGGQPNSYT
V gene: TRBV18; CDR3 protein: ASSLTGVPYEQY
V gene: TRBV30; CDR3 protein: ASYPGPTNEKLF
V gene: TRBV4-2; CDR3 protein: ASSRGGGLGTDNEQF